The 11 T cell receptor beta chains given below trace back to one sample, sequenced in a study of T cell repertoires in cytomegalovirus infection. Their target antigens are unknown. From the reads, TCRdb called clonotypes with MiXCR, one entry per CDR3 protein. This table holds around 710,000 distinct CDR3 sequences, 25% to 35% found once. The material was cultured CD8+ T cells from PBMCs, obtained from culture after CMV antigen stimulation. Receptors originate from a human donor in good health (CMV status not recorded). Some clones in this sample may be carry-over from other donors' samples.

Regarding this clonotype: Being one base from a much bigger clone, this may be a read error. The chain couples TRBV7-2 to TRBJ1-5, with unresolved D. In germline, CDR1 is SGHTA, CDR2 FQGNSA. This CDR3 contains 15 residues. This CDR3 reads CVSSLVVGSNQPQHF. As DNA, the CDR3 is TGTGTCAGCAGCTTAGTGGTCGGTAGCAATCAGCCCCAGCATTTT.

This clonotype was counted between two and nine times. V gene TRBV27 combines with J gene TRBJ1-1; unclear D gene. The germline V gene has CDR1 MNHEY and CDR2 SMNVEV (reference sequence). V was clipped by 2 bases and J by 0 bases, with 7 bases between them. The CDR3 extends over 14 amino acids. The CDR3 DNA reads TGTGCCAGCAGTTTAATTGCCATGAACACTGAAGCTTTCTTT. Translating it yields CASSLIAMNTEAFF.

CDR3: CAAGLAGNTDTQYF. In nucleotides, the CDR3 is TGTGCCGCGGGACTAGCGGGCAACACAGATACGCAGTATTTT. The V gene is TRBV15, the J gene TRBJ2-3, with 12 bases lining up with TRBD2. V gave up 11 bases and J gave up 2 bases; unmatched junction bases: 5. CDR3 length: 14 amino acids. The germline CDR1 and CDR2 sequences are LNHNV and YYDKDF (reference sequence).

The chain uses TRBV5-6 and TRBJ2-5; TRBD2 aligns across 7 bases. The DNA end is more similar to TRBJ2-3, so the J call may be wrong. The germline V gene encodes CDR1 SGHDT and CDR2 YYEEEE. The CDR3 contains 13 residues. The CDR3 DNA reads TGTGCCAGCAGCCTCAGGGAGGGAGAGACGCAGTATTTT. Translation: CASSLREGETQYF.

In this sample, this clonotype turned up once. At one boundary the junction diverges from the germline segment, which might be a read error. The chain recombines TRBV7-9 with TRBJ2-5; 9 nucleotides line up with TRBD1. The CDR3 spans 15 residues. Germline V lookup: CDR1 SEHNR, CDR2 FQNEAQ (reference sequence). The CDR3 protein is CASSFRTGEKETHYF. The CDR3 bases are TGTGCCAGCAGCTTCAGGACAGGGGAAAAGGAGACCCACTACTTC.

The CDR3 spells CASSSGGGGVETQYF. CDR3 in DNA: TGTGCCAGCAGTTCCGGCGGGGGGGGAGTTGAGACCCAGTACTTC. The chain joins TRBV27 to TRBJ2-5; TRBD2 matches at 9 bases. Germline V gene sequence: CDR1 MNHEY, CDR2 SMNVEV (reference sequence). There are 15 residues in the CDR3. The trim removed 4 bases at V and 5 bases at J, leaving 8 bases unmatched.

This clonotype was detected a few times. CDR3: CSAIDTQGLINEQYF. The CDR3 DNA sequence: TGCAGTGCTATTGATACCCAGGGATTAATTAACGAGCAGTACTTC. The chain recombines TRBV20-1 with TRBJ2-7, with D perhaps TRBD1 (5 bases). V dropped 4 bases and J dropped 5 bases, with 21 bases sitting between them. This CDR3 spans 15 amino acids. Germline V gene data show CDR1 as DFQATT and CDR2 as SNEGSKA (reference sequence).

This clonotype appeared many times. V usage is TRBV4-1 and J usage is TRBJ1-1; the D gene is possibly TRBD1 (6 bases). V lost 2 bases to trimming and J lost 0 bases, with 19 bases between them. The CDR3 spans 18 residues. Germline V gene data show CDR1 as MGHRA and CDR2 as YSYEKL. The CDR3 DNA is TGCGCCAGCAGCCAATCTGGGCAGGGGATGAACATGAACACTGAAGCTTTCTTT. As protein: CASSQSGQGMNMNTEAFF.

CDR3 amino acids: CASSERTTGQEKLFF. The CDR3 DNA reads as TGTGCCAGCAGCGAGCGGACAACAGGACAGGAAAAACTGTTTTTT. The V and J genes are TRBV5-4 and TRBJ1-4, with a weak D call TRBD1 (6 bases). The CDR3 loop spans 15 amino acids. Germline loops: CDR1 SGHNT, CDR2 YYREEE (reference sequence). Trimming stripped 4 bases from V and 8 bases from J, with 18 bases between.

DNA of the CDR3: TGTGCCAGTAGGACAGGGGACAATTCACCCCTCCACTTT. Residues: CASRTGDNSPLHF. This chain uses TRBV19 with TRBJ1-6, with 8 bases matching TRBD1. Germline lookup yields CDR1 LNHDA and CDR2 SQIVND (reference sequence). The CDR3 totals 13 residues. V shed 6 bases, J shed 7 bases, and the junction held 2 bases outside the gene matches.

The chain combines TRBV4-1 with TRBJ1-1; possibly TRBD1 for D (6 bases). This CDR3 has 16 amino acids. Germline lookup yields CDR1 MGHRA and CDR2 YSYEKL. The V end was cut by 0 bases, the J end by 0 bases, with 11 bases between. The CDR3 DNA reads TGCGCCAGCAGCCAAGAATTTAGGGGGTTGAACACTGAAGCTTTCTTT. Encoded protein: CASSQEFRGLNTEAFF.